The clone carrying this T cell receptor (beta chain) was observed at least ten times. Its antigen is currently unknown. From germline, CDR1 is SNHLY and CDR2 FYNNEI. J was trimmed by 4 bases and V by 6 bases; bases with no gene match: 9. This CDR3 region has 15 residues. The data are from a study of breast tumors, draining lymph nodes, adjacent tissues. Breast cancer patients provided tissue from their axillary draining lymph nodes. Regarding the study as a whole: Tumors had less TCR diversity than lymph nodes, more than nontumor tissue. Luminal-like breast cancer showed significantly higher tumor–nontumor repertoire similarity than basal-like. The lymph node origin of tumor T cells was framed as consistent with a hypothesis, not demonstrated.

TCRdb independently ran MiXCR on the multiplex PCR reads; one entry per CDR3 protein. The sample lists 130,000 or so distinct CDR3 sequences; around 20% were seen once. This TCR was sampled from a female donor with breast cancer. Some clones in this sample may be carry-over from other donors' samples. Sequencing was performed on axillary lymph node tissue. The chain carries TRBV2 and TRBJ2-5; 9 bases align to TRBD2. The CDR3 nucleotides are TGTGCCAGCAGGGTTTCAGCGGGAGGAGGAGAGACCCAGTACTTC. Translating gives CASRVSAGGGETQYF.